Below, 31 T cell receptor beta chains from the same sample are listed, as sequenced in a study of identical twins. Via MiXCR, TCRdb re-called the 5' RACE reads, giving one row per CDR3 protein. The data contain fewer than 250,000 distinct CDR3 sequences, approximately 6.8% of them singletons. The sample was also linked to a second study, of yellow fever vaccine responses in identical twins.

Source material: CD8+ T cells sorted from blood. The receptors here all came from a woman younger than 35 in good health.

The table lists this clonotype with many counts. The V and J genes are TRBV12-3 or TRBV12-4 and TRBJ2-3; a possible D gene is TRBD1 (5 bases). V was shortened by 5 bases and J by 5 bases, with 14 bases between the two germline ends. The CDR3 is made up of 14 amino acids. In nucleotides, the CDR3 is TGTGCCAGCAGTCCTTCAGGGTATGAAGATACGCAGTATTTT. It yields the protein CASSPSGYEDTQYF.

V is TRBV10-2 and J is TRBJ2-7, with no clear D. Germline loops: CDR1 WSHSY, CDR2 SAAADI. V gave up 6 bases and J gave up 6 bases, with 15 bases separating them. This CDR3 is 13 amino acids long. CDR3 residues: CASSDQWPREQYF. For the CDR3, the DNA is TGCGCCAGCAGCGACCAGTGGCCGCGCGAGCAGTACTTC.

J is TRBJ2-3 and V is TRBV28; 10 bases fit TRBD2. The ends lost 6 bases at V and 3 bases at J; junction bases unmatched: 6. This CDR3 has 15 amino acids. Per the germline V gene, CDR1 is MDHEN and CDR2 is SYDVKM. The chain's CDR3 is CASSRGLAETDTQYF. CDR3 sequence (DNA): TGTGCCAGCAGCCGTGGACTAGCGGAAACAGATACGCAGTATTTT.

The chain uses TRBV7-7 and TRBJ2-7, with TRBD1 matching over 9 bases. Germline-derived CDR1 and CDR2 are SSHAT and FNYEAQ (reference sequence). With V trimmed by 2 bases and J by 6 bases, 2 bases remained unmatched. The CDR3 loop spans 13 amino acids. The CDR3 sequence is CASSLTGGREQYF. In DNA form, the CDR3 reads TGTGCCAGCAGCTTAACAGGGGGCCGCGAGCAGTACTTC.

The table lists this clonotype with a few counts. The chain joins TRBV5-1 to TRBJ2-7; 9 nucleotides agree with TRBD1. The CDR3 loop spans 12 amino acids. Germline V lookup: CDR1 SGHRS, CDR2 YFSETQ. J was trimmed by 6 bases and V by 5 bases; bases with no gene match: 3. Here the CDR3 DNA reads TGCGCCAGCAGAAACAGGGGGCGCGAGCAGTACGTC. Protein sequence: CASRNRGREQYV.

In its sample, this clonotype was seen a few times. The chain combines TRBV12-3 or TRBV12-4 with TRBJ2-7; perhaps TRBD1 as D (6 bases). V was cut by 7 bases and J by 2 bases, with 15 bases left in between. The CDR3 sequence is 14 residues long. The CDR3 bases are TGTGCCAGCAACCCGACAGGCTCCCCCTACGAGCAGTACTTC. Protein product: CASNPTGSPYEQYF.

This clonotype was counted a few times. The rearrangement links TRBV6-5 to TRBJ2-7, with a weak D call TRBD1 (6 bases). The CDR3 is 14 amino acids. Germline CDR1 is MNHEY and CDR2 is SVGAGI. Trimming pared 2 bases from V and 2 bases from J, leaving 10 bases between. CDR3 sequence: CASSYAQGTYEQYV. Here the CDR3 DNA reads TGTGCCAGCAGTTACGCCCAGGGGACCTACGAGCAGTACGTC.

This clonotype was recorded many times. The genes are TRBV7-8 and TRBJ2-1, with 11 bases matching TRBD2. The CDR3 loop spans 15 amino acids. Germline lookup yields CDR1 SGHVS and CDR2 FQNEAQ. V lost 2 bases, J lost 7 bases, and 4 bases stayed unmatched. DNA for the CDR3: TGTGCCAGCAGCTTACGACTAGCGGGAATTAATGAGCAGTTCTTC. Its translation is CASSLRLAGINEQFF.

This rearrangement joins TRBV10-3 to TRBJ1-4; 9 bases fit TRBD1. This CDR3 has 12 amino acids. Per germline, CDR1 ENHRY and CDR2 SYGVKD. Trimming took 10 bases from V and 4 from J; bases not matched to a gene: 1. Here the CDR3 DNA reads TGTGCCACGACAGGGGGTAATGAAAAACTGTTTTTT. It codes for CATTGGNEKLFF.

The rearrangement uses TRBV25-1 and TRBJ2-1, with 9 bases fitting TRBD2. This CDR3 region has 18 residues. The V and J ends lost 2 bases and 6 bases, in that order; junction bases with no gene match: 14. CDR1 is MGHDK, CDR2 SYGVNS, per germline. For the CDR3, the DNA is TGTGCCAGCAGTGAAACCCGCGGGGGGGCGTCCGGGGCCAATGAGCAGTTCTTC. This translates into CASSETRGGASGANEQFF.

The sample holds many counts of this clonotype. The chain combines TRBV6-5 with TRBJ1-1; no clear D. The CDR3 sequence is 14 residues long. Per germline, CDR1 MNHEY and CDR2 SVGAGI. Trimming pared 1 base from V and 5 bases from J, leaving 11 bases between. Here the CDR3 reads CASSYLGGFTEAFF. The CDR3 bases are TGTGCCAGCAGTTACTTAGGCGGGTTTACTGAAGCTTTCTTT.

This chain links TRBV14 with TRBJ1-1; D unresolved. CDR3 length equals 13 residues. Germline V CDR1 and CDR2: SGHDN, FVKESK. V was trimmed by 2 bases and J by 4 bases, leaving 8 bases between them. CDR3 residues: CASSQFRSTEAFF. The DNA for the CDR3 is TGTGCCAGCAGCCAATTCCGTAGCACTGAAGCTTTCTTT.

This clonotype came up many times. The rearrangement uses TRBV7-9 and TRBJ2-7; D unresolved. The CDR3 runs to 12 residues. Germline V gives CDR1 SEHNR, CDR2 FQNEAQ (reference sequence). V shed 5 bases and J shed 3 bases, with 8 bases lying between them. The CDR3 bases are TGTGCCAGCAGCCATGGAATCTACGAGCAGTACTTC. Translated, it gives CASSHGIYEQYF.

This sequence joins TRBV15 and TRBJ1-1; a weak D match, TRBD1 (5 bases). The V and J ends lost 0 bases and 8 bases respectively, with 10 bases between them. In germline, CDR1 is LNHNV, CDR2 YYDKDF (reference sequence). The CDR3 has 13 residues. The CDR3 DNA is TGTGCCACCAGCAGAGATCGGGCAGGGGAAGCTTTCTTT. Translated, it gives CATSRDRAGEAFF.

This chain links TRBV14 with TRBJ2-3; D gene uncertain. Germline V gene lookup returns CDR1 SGHDN and CDR2 FVKESK. Trimming shortened V by 0 bases and J by 0 bases, and 10 bases separated the two germline ends. The CDR3 loop spans 16 amino acids. CDR3 region: CASSQDLWQSTDTQYF. The CDR3 region has the DNA TGTGCCAGCAGCCAAGATTTATGGCAGAGCACAGATACGCAGTATTTT.

In this sample, this clonotype turned up a few times. The V gene is TRBV27, the J gene TRBJ2-1; the D is unclear. Germline V gives CDR1 MNHEY, CDR2 SMNVEV (reference sequence). This CDR3 spans 14 amino acids. The germline V and J ends were trimmed by 3 bases and 2 bases, with 8 bases remaining between them. The CDR3: CASSFFSAYNEQFF. The CDR3 DNA reads as TGTGCCAGCAGTTTTTTCTCAGCCTACAATGAGCAGTTCTTC.

This clonotype was recorded many times. The rearrangement joins TRBV5-6 to TRBJ2-6; D not resolved. Per the germline V gene, CDR1 is SGHDT and CDR2 is YYEEEE. The CDR3 loop spans 15 amino acids. V was shortened by 1 base and J by 1 base, with 6 bases between the two germline ends. CDR3 in DNA: TGTGCCAGCAGCTTGTGGGGTTCTGGGGCCAACGTCCTGACTTTC. This gives the protein CASSLWGSGANVLTF.

There are a few counts of this clonotype. The chain links TRBV6-1 to TRBJ1-2; tentative D call: TRBD1 (6 bases). There are 13 residues in the CDR3. Deletions cut 7 bases from V and 4 bases from J, with 13 bases between. Germline V gene lookup returns CDR1 MNHNS and CDR2 SASEGT. The CDR3, as DNA: TGTGCCAGCACCTCAGGGGCGCTCTATGGCTACACCTTC. Translation: CASTSGALYGYTF.

The chain joins TRBV3-1 to TRBJ1-1, with D possibly being TRBD1 (6 bases). CDR1 LGHDT and CDR2 YNNKEL come from the germline V gene (reference sequence). Between the trimmed V and J ends, which lost 0 bases and 0 bases, there was a span of 8 bases. The CDR3 spans 15 residues. The CDR3 loop reads CASSQEGAVNTEAFF. The CDR3 DNA sequence: TGTGCCAGCAGCCAAGAGGGGGCGGTGAACACTGAAGCTTTCTTT.

The chain has TRBV4-2 and TRBJ2-3; 9 positions agree with TRBD1. CDR3 size: 16 residues. Germline assignment: CDR1 LGHNA and CDR2 YNFKEQ. J was trimmed by 5 bases and V by 2 bases; bases with no gene match: 8. The CDR3 spells CASSQLTGGSGDTQYF. Here the CDR3 DNA reads TGTGCCAGCAGCCAATTGACAGGGGGTAGTGGAGATACGCAGTATTTT.

J is TRBJ1-1 and V is TRBV11-2, with D possibly TRBD1 on 5 matching bases. Between the trimmed V and J ends, which lost 5 bases and 3 bases, there was a span of 16 bases. Germline V gives CDR1 SGHAT, CDR2 FQNNGV. This CDR3 is built from 15 residues. CDR3 sequence reads: CASSKGPIRDTEAFF. As DNA, the CDR3 is TGTGCCAGCAGCAAGGGGCCGATTAGGGACACTGAAGCTTTCTTT.

This clonotype was observed many times. The chain has TRBV5-1 and TRBJ1-1; D uncertain. CDR3 size: 13 residues. The germline gives CDR1 SGHRS, CDR2 YFSETQ. Deletions cut 0 bases from V and 1 base from J, with 4 bases between. CDR3 DNA: TGCGCCAGCAGCTTGGATTGGAACACTGAAGCTTTCTTT. Amino acid sequence: CASSLDWNTEAFF.

In this sample, this clonotype turned up a few times. The rearrangement uses TRBV5-5 and TRBJ2-5, with D perhaps TRBD2 (5 bases). Per the germline V gene, CDR1 is SGHKS and CDR2 is YYEKEE (reference sequence). CDR3 length: 14 amino acids. The V end lost 7 bases, the J end lost 5 bases, and 18 bases lay between the germline ends. In DNA form, the CDR3 reads TGTGCCAGCGCGGGCAGCACCGGTTGGGAGACCCAGTACTTC. It encodes CASAGSTGWETQYF.

V is TRBV10-3 and J is TRBJ1-2; D is unresolved. Germline assignment: CDR1 ENHRY and CDR2 SYGVKD. The V and J ends lost 3 bases and 3 bases respectively, with 14 bases between them. The CDR3 spans 15 residues. CDR3 amino acids: CAISESIQAHYGYTF. CDR3 nucleotides: TGTGCCATCAGTGAAAGTATCCAGGCGCACTATGGCTACACCTTC.

This clonotype was picked up many times. The chain links TRBV2 to TRBJ2-1, with D perhaps TRBD1 or TRBD2 (6 bases each). The CDR3 sequence is 15 residues long. Germline V gene lookup returns CDR1 SNHLY and CDR2 FYNNEI. Trimming left V 4 bases short and J 1 base short, with 11 bases between. The DNA for the CDR3 is TGTGCCAGCAGTGCCCCGGGGGCGTCCTACAATGAGCAGTTCTTC. Its protein product is CASSAPGASYNEQFF.

This clonotype was seen a few times. The chain combines TRBV11-1 with TRBJ2-1; 10 bases align to TRBD2. The CDR3 runs to 18 residues. In germline, CDR1 is SGHAT, CDR2 FQDESV (reference sequence). Unmatched junction bases numbered 7, after V lost 2 bases and J lost 0 bases. For the CDR3, the DNA is TGTGCCAGCAGCTTAATGTGGGCTAGCGGGAGCTCCTACAATGAGCAGTTCTTC. Protein sequence: CASSLMWASGSSYNEQFF.

The table lists this clonotype with a few counts. The chain couples TRBV24-1 to TRBJ2-6; 8 bases align to TRBD1. The CDR3 is made up of 14 amino acids. CDR1 and CDR2 from the germline V gene are KGHDR and SFDVKD. V shed 9 bases, J shed 1 base, and the junction held 1 base outside the gene matches. The CDR3 reads CATGDRSGANVLTF. CDR3 sequence (DNA): TGTGCCACCGGGGACAGGTCTGGGGCCAACGTCCTGACTTTC.

This rearrangement joins TRBV27 to TRBJ2-2; a possible D gene is TRBD2 (5 bases). The V end lost 2 bases, the J end lost 4 bases, and 14 bases lay between the germline ends. The germline V gene encodes CDR1 MNHEY and CDR2 SMNVEV (reference sequence). This CDR3 spans 16 amino acids. CDR3 DNA: TGTGCCAGCAGTTTAATTTCCGGCGGGTCCACCGGGGAGCTGTTTTTT. Translation: CASSLISGGSTGELFF.

In its sample, this clonotype was seen a few times. V gene TRBV6-1 combines with J gene TRBJ2-7; 7 nucleotides match TRBD2. The length of the CDR3 is 13 residues. V lost 7 bases and J lost 5; bases outside the gene matches: 8. The germline CDR1 and CDR2 sequences are MNHNS and SASEGT. The CDR3 nucleotides read TGTGCCAGCAAGGGAAGCGGGACCAACGAGCAGTACGTC. This codes for CASKGSGTNEQYV.

V and J are TRBV5-6 and TRBJ2-3, with a tentative D call TRBD2 (5 bases). The CDR3 is 14 residues long. Per germline, CDR1 SGHDT and CDR2 YYEEEE. The germline V and J ends were trimmed by 3 bases and 5 bases, with 13 bases remaining between them. CDR3 region: CASSSFQEGDTQYF. The CDR3 nucleotides read TGTGCCAGCAGCTCCTTTCAAGAGGGAGATACGCAGTATTTT.

This clonotype has at least ten counts. This chain joins TRBV5-1 and TRBJ2-1; 10 bases are shared with TRBD1. The junction had 9 bases not matched to a gene; V was cut back by 4 bases and J by 5 bases. Looked up from germline, CDR1 is SGHRS and CDR2 is YFSETQ. The CDR3 sequence is 16 residues long. In DNA, the CDR3 is TGCGCCAGCAGCGGGACAGGGGTCAAGCCCCACAATGAGCAGTTCTTC. This sequence encodes CASSGTGVKPHNEQFF.